A single sample gave rise to the 4 T cell receptor beta chains below, sequenced in a study of shared clonotypes between healthy human individuals. Using immunoSEQ multiplex PCR, the repertoire was profiled, and TCRdb retains in-frame clones only, with some absent. The table records about 2.4 million clones, 85% to 95% of them present only once. Sequencing used naive CD4+ T cells sorted from blood. The sample's subset: CD45RA+ positively selected. These receptors were obtained from a man between 18 and 35 years old in good health.

The gene calls are TRBV28 and TRBJ1-6; the match to TRBD1 covers 7 bases. Germline V gives CDR1 MDHEN, CDR2 SYDVKM. The CDR3 length is 13 residues. CDR3 bases: TGTGCATCGCACGGGGCAGGGGGACCACCCCTCCACTTT. This gives the protein CASHGAGGPPLHF.

The chain employs TRBV7-2 and TRBJ2-5, with 7 nucleotides matching TRBD1. CDR1 and CDR2 from the germline V gene are SGHTA and FQGNSA. This CDR3 has 15 residues. The V and J ends lost 2 bases and 5 bases, in that order; junction bases with no gene match: 8. The CDR3: CASSLSTGMGETQYF. Here the CDR3 DNA reads TGTGCCAGCAGCTTATCGACAGGGATGGGTGAGACCCAGTACTTC.

The rearrangement links TRBV2 to TRBJ2-1, with 8 nucleotides matching TRBD1. The CDR3 contains 15 residues. V was clipped by 6 bases and J by 2 bases; unmatched bases: 6. Per the germline V gene, CDR1 is SNHLY and CDR2 is FYNNEI. The CDR3 reads CASSQGAGTYNEQFF. The CDR3 DNA is TGTGCCAGCAGCCAGGGGGCGGGAACCTACAATGAGCAGTTCTTC.

Of note for this clone: Other DNA sequences within the sample encode an identical CDR3. The chain uses TRBV7-9 and TRBJ2-3; D unresolved. The CDR3 is 12 amino acids. CDR1 and CDR2 from the germline V gene are SEHNR and FQNEAQ (reference sequence). Trimming took off 1 base at V and 4 bases at J, with 3 bases between the two ends. Written as DNA, the CDR3 is TGTGCCAGCAGCTTAGTCCCAGATACGCAGTATTTT. Its translation: CASSLVPDTQYF.